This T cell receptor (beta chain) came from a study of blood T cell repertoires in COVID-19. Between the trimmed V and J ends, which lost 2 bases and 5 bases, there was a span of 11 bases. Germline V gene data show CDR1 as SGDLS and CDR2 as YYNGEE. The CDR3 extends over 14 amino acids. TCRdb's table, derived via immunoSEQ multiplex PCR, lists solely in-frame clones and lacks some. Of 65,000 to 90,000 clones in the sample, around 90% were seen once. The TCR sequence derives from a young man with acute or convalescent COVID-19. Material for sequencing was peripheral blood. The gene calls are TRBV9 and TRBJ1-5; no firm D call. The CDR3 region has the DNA TGTGCCAGCAGCGTGAAACAAATTGATCAGCCCCAGCATTTT. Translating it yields CASSVKQIDQPQHF.